Sequencing of this T cell receptor (beta chain) was carried out in a study of cytomegalovirus exposure and HLA in healthy donors. Produced via immunoSEQ multiplex PCR; TCRdb's table is partial and in-frame only. This sample yields 250,000 to 300,000 clones, of which 90% are seen a single time; about 0.36% belongs to the top ten. In the case of this clone: Its antigen is unidentified.

This CDR3 comprises 15 residues. V dropped 2 bases and J dropped 4 bases, with 16 bases sitting between them. Germline loops: CDR1 SGHRS, CDR2 YFSETQ. Overall study findings and caveats: First-cohort TCR clusters tended to co-occur in the approximately 130 validation repertoires, a later analysis found.

V and J are TRBV5-1 and TRBJ2-7; possibly TRBD1 for D (5 bases). This sequence originates from a woman in her late teens or twenties in good health and CMV-seronegative. Sequencing was carried out using PBMCs. The CDR3 loop reads CASSLVGARQYEQYF. In DNA form, the CDR3 reads TGCGCCAGCAGCTTAGTTGGGGCGCGTCAGTACGAGCAGTACTTC.